These 3 T cell receptor beta chains came from one sample sequenced in a study of cytomegalovirus exposure and HLA in healthy donors (TCRdb year 2017). Libraries were made using the immunoSEQ multiplex PCR assay. TCRdb carries this immuneACCESS record with in-frame sequences only. Its versions omit some clonotypes, under half of them owing to an unresolved V gene in the studies checked, with the rest unexplained. Here the sample has around 300,000 clones; roughly 90% occur a single time. The ten largest make up 0.92% of the sample. The source material was PBMCs. These receptor sequences come from a woman aged 18-35 years in good health and CMV-seronegative.

The V gene is TRBV2, the J gene TRBJ2-7, with TRBD2 matching over 8 bases. Germline V CDR1 and CDR2: SNHLY, FYNNEI. Germline trimming cut 6 bases from V and 5 bases from J; bases unmatched to any gene: 12. The CDR3 covers 15 residues. The DNA of the CDR3 is TGTGCCAGCAGCGCAGACGGAAGCGGGAGCGACGAGCAGTACTTC. It yields the protein CASSADGSGSDEQYF.

The rearrangement links TRBV15 to TRBJ2-2; D gene ambiguous. Trimming shortened V by 0 bases and J by 4 bases, and 15 bases separated the two germline ends. CDR3 length: 17 amino acids. Looked up from germline, CDR1 is LNHNV and CDR2 is YYDKDF (reference sequence). The CDR3 is CATSRDRRGRGTGELFF. Here the CDR3 DNA reads TGTGCCACCAGCAGAGATAGGCGCGGCAGAGGCACCGGGGAGCTGTTTTTT.

J is TRBJ2-2 and V is TRBV9; TRBD2 aligns across 9 bases. V lost 0 bases and J lost 5; bases outside the gene matches: 11. The CDR3 consists of 18 residues. CDR1 is SGDLS and CDR2 is YYNGEE in the germline V gene. The CDR3 DNA is TGTGCCAGCAGCGTAGCCCCTGTGACTAGCGGAGTGACCGGGGAGCTGTTTTTT. Encoded protein: CASSVAPVTSGVTGELFF.